This TCR beta chain was identified in a study of T cells in Graves' hyperthyroidism and ophthalmopathy. Regarding the study as a whole: Ophthalmopathy was model-predicted a median approximately six months pre-onset.

Researchers barred patients who had uncontrolled infection, other autoimmune disease, pregnancy or lactation. The PBMCs had their origin in 10 ml of fresh peripheral blood. Template material for amplifying TCR beta CDR3 regions consisted of RNA transcripts. During a first-round RT-PCR of the TCR CDR3, the HTBI primer set was used. TCRdb re-called the multiplex PCR reads with MiXCR, one entry per CDR3 protein. The sample has around 560,000 distinct CDR3 sequences; 16% are singletons. V lost 4 bases and J 2 bases, leaving 13 bases between the germline ends. This CDR3 has 15 amino acids. Looked up from germline, CDR1 is SGHTA and CDR2 is FQGNSA. In its sample, this clonotype was seen many times. The target antigen is unknown.

This sequence joins TRBV7-2 and TRBJ2-3; D is possibly TRBD2 (5 bases). The sequencing input was blood. This TCR was recovered from a woman aged 18-30 years with Graves' hyperthyroidism. CDR3 amino acids: CASSWRAGNTDTQYF. The DNA for the CDR3 is TGTGCCAGCAGCTGGCGGGCAGGAAACACAGATACGCAGTATTTT.